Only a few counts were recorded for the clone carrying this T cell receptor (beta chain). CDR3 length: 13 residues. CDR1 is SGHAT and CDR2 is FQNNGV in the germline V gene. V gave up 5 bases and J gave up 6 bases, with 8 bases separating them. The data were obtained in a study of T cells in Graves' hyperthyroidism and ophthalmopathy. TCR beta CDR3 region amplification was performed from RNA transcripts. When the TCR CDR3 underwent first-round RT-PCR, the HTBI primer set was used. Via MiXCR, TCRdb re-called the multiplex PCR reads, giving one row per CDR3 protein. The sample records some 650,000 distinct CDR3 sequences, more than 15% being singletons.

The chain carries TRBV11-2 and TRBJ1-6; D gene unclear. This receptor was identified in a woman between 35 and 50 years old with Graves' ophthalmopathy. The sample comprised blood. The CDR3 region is CASSPSSNSPLHF. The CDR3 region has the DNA TGTGCCAGCAGCCCTAGCTCTAATTCACCCCTCCACTTT.